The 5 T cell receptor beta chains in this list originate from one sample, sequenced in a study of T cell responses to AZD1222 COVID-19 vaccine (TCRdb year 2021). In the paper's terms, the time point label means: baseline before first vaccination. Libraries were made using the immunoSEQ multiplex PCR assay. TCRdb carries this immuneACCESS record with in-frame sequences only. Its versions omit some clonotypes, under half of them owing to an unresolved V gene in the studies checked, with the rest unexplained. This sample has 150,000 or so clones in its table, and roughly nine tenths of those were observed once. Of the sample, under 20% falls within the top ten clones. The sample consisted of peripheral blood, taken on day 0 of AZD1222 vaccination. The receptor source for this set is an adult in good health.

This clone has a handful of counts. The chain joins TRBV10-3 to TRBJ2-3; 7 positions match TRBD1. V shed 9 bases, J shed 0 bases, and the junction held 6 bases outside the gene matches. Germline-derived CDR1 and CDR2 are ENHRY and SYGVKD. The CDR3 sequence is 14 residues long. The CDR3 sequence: CAIAGTASTDTQYF. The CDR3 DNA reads TGTGCCATTGCCGGGACAGCTAGCACAGATACGCAGTATTTT.

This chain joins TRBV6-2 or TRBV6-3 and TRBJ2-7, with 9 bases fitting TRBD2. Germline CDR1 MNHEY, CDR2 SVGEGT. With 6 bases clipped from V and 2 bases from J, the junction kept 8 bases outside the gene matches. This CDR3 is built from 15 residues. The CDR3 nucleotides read TGTGCCAGCAGCCCTAGCGGGGCCTGGGCCTACGAGCAGTACTTC. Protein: CASSPSGAWAYEQYF.

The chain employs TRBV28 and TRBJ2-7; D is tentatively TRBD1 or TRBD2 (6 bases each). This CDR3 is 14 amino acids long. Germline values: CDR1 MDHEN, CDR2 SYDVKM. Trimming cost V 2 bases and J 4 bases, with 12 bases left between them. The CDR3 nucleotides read TGTGCCAGCAGTTTAAGAGGGGGGTCTTACGAGCAGTACTTC. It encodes CASSLRGGSYEQYF.

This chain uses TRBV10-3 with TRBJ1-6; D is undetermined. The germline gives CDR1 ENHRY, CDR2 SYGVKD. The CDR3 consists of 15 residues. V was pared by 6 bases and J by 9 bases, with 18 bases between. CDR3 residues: CAIRGFSSGSSPLHF. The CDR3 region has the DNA TGTGCCATCAGGGGGTTCAGCTCAGGCAGTTCACCCCTCCACTTT.

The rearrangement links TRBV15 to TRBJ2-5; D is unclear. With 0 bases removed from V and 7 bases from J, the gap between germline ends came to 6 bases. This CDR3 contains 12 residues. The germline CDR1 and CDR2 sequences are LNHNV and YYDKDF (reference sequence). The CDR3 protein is CATSRDGGTQYF. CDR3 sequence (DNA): TGTGCCACCAGCAGAGATGGTGGGACCCAGTACTTC.